What follows are 21 T cell receptor beta chains derived from one specimen sequenced in a study of post-analysis software for immune sequencing data. The study's findings and limits: With TRBV5-6, TRBV5-1 and TRBV20-1 included, about 5 TRBV segments were more frequent in patients than in controls.

Sequencing libraries made from TCR beta cDNA carried unique molecular identifiers. From the PCR reads, TCRdb called clonotypes with MiXCR, one entry per CDR3 protein. The sample comprises hundreds of thousands of distinct CDR3 sequences, 59% of which are singletons, and around 11% rests with the top ten. No cognate antigen is known for these TCRs. Source material: blood. The source is a girl under 10 years old with multiple sclerosis.

The chain links TRBV5-1 to TRBJ2-6, with D possibly matching TRBD2 (6 bases). The CDR3 is 19 amino acids. Trimming cost V 0 bases and J 4 bases, with 20 bases left between them. Germline V gives CDR1 SGHRS, CDR2 YFSETQ. CDR3 sequence: CASSLGKRTSPSGANVLTF. The CDR3, as DNA: TGCGCCAGCAGCTTGGGCAAGAGAACTAGCCCTTCCGGGGCCAACGTCCTGACTTTC.

The V and J genes are TRBV18 and TRBJ2-7; maybe TRBD1 (5 bases). The germline CDR1 and CDR2 sequences are KGHSH and LQKENI. Trimming removed 6 bases at V and 2 bases at J, with 14 bases between. The CDR3 is 14 amino acids. The CDR3 here is CASSYMGPTYEQYF. The CDR3 DNA reads as TGTGCCAGCTCCTACATGGGGCCCACCTACGAGCAGTACTTC.

The V gene is TRBV12-3 or TRBV12-4, the J gene TRBJ1-1; 7 bases agree with TRBD1. The CDR3 is made up of 14 amino acids. Trimming at V came to 7 bases and at J to 2 bases, leaving 7 bases not matched to a gene. The CDR3 here is CASTKTGTNTEAFF. CDR3 nucleotide sequence: TGTGCCAGCACTAAGACAGGGACCAACACTGAAGCTTTCTTT.

The genes are TRBV6-1 and TRBJ1-2; 7 bases fit TRBD1. This CDR3 spans 15 amino acids. With V trimmed by 3 bases and J by 1 base, 5 bases remained unmatched. CDR1 is MNHNS, CDR2 SASEGT, per germline. The CDR3 region has the DNA TGTGCCAGCAGTGATTTTCCAGGGGGTAACTATGGCTACACCTTC. Translating gives CASSDFPGGNYGYTF.

V usage is TRBV2 and J usage is TRBJ2-5, with D possibly being TRBD2 (5 bases). Germline V gene sequence: CDR1 SNHLY, CDR2 FYNNEI. The CDR3 sequence is 13 residues long. V dropped 8 bases and J dropped 4 bases, with 14 bases sitting between them. CDR3 protein: CASDSLVGETQYF. As DNA, the CDR3 is TGTGCCAGCGATTCACTAGTGGGAGAGACCCAGTACTTC.

The chain uses TRBV7-9 and TRBJ2-1, with unresolved D. The CDR3 sequence is 12 residues long. Germline loops: CDR1 SEHNR, CDR2 FQNEAQ (reference sequence). Trimming shortened V by 5 bases and J by 8 bases, and 10 bases separated the two germline ends. CDR3 protein: CASSLVEDEQFF. CDR3 coding DNA: TGTGCCAGCAGCCTGGTTGAGGATGAGCAGTTCTTC.

This sequence joins TRBV5-1 and TRBJ2-5; 7 bases align to TRBD1. Per the germline V gene, CDR1 is SGHRS and CDR2 is YFSETQ. The ends lost 4 bases at V and 0 bases at J; junction bases unmatched: 9. The CDR3 extends over 16 amino acids. CDR3 nucleotide sequence: TGCGCCAGCAGCAGGTTGTTCGGGACAGACCAAGAGACCCAGTACTTC. The encoded protein is CASSRLFGTDQETQYF.

V gene TRBV20-1 combines with J gene TRBJ1-1, with D hard to call. CDR1 and CDR2 (germline): DFQATT, SNEGSKA (reference sequence). CDR3 length: 13 amino acids. Trimming took 0 bases from V and 4 from J, leaving 9 bases between them. The CDR3 is CSARDLGFTEAFF. The CDR3 nucleotides read TGCAGTGCTAGAGATCTGGGGTTCACTGAAGCTTTCTTT.

This clonotype has only a few counts. The rearrangement links TRBV20-1 to TRBJ1-4; no reliable D call. The CDR3 is 10 residues long. From germline, CDR1 is DFQATT and CDR2 SNEGSKA (reference sequence). The V and J ends lost 6 bases and 8 bases respectively, with 7 bases between them. The CDR3, as DNA: TGCAGTGCCCCCAGGGAAAAACTGTTTTTT. The encoded protein is CSAPREKLFF.

This clonotype was detected once. For the CDR3, the DNA is TGTGCCAGCAGCCATCCCACCCTTCGGACCCAGTACTTC. Amino acids: CASSHPTLRTQYF. The gene calls are TRBV3-1 and TRBJ2-5; D uncertain. V shed 3 bases and J shed 7 bases, with 12 bases lying between them. Germline values: CDR1 LGHDT, CDR2 YNNKEL (reference sequence). This CDR3 is 13 amino acids long.

Written as DNA, the CDR3 is TGTGCCAGCAGCCCGACTAGCGGGGTTACAAATACGCAGTATTTT. Translated, it gives CASSPTSGVTNTQYF. The chain couples TRBV5-4 to TRBJ2-3, with TRBD2 matching 11 bases. The junction had 8 bases not matched to a gene; V was cut back by 4 bases and J by 7 bases. Germline lookup yields CDR1 SGHNT and CDR2 YYREEE (reference sequence). The CDR3 runs to 15 residues.

The chain joins TRBV20-1 to TRBJ2-1, with D unclear. Germline CDR1 is DFQATT and CDR2 is SNEGSKA (reference sequence). The CDR3 sequence is 11 residues long. V was trimmed by 2 bases and J by 8 bases, leaving 7 bases between them. The CDR3 DNA sequence: TGCAGTGCTAGAACCCGGGATGAGCAGTTCTTC. Translating it yields CSARTRDEQFF.

V gene TRBV5-1 combines with J gene TRBJ2-7, with 7 bases lining up with TRBD2. J lost 1 base, V lost 4 bases, and 5 bases had no gene match. Germline V gene data show CDR1 as SGHRS and CDR2 as YFSETQ. This CDR3 spans 14 amino acids. The CDR3 DNA sequence: TGCGCCAGCAGCGCACCGCGGGGGTCCTACGAGCAGTACTTC. Translated, it gives CASSAPRGSYEQYF.

Ten or more counts support this clonotype. The chain has TRBV5-5 and TRBJ2-3; TRBD1 matches at 11 bases. Germline V gene data show CDR1 as SGHKS and CDR2 as YYEKEE (reference sequence). The V and J ends lost 4 bases and 9 bases, in that order; junction bases with no gene match: 4. The CDR3 is made up of 13 amino acids. The CDR3 sequence is CASSQDRGRTQYF. The CDR3 nucleotides are TGTGCCAGCAGCCAGGACAGGGGGCGAACGCAGTATTTT.

The chain recombines TRBV3-1 with TRBJ2-7; D is unresolved. Trimming took 1 base from V and 6 from J, leaving 10 bases between them. The CDR3 length is 13 residues. Looked up from germline, CDR1 is LGHDT and CDR2 is YNNKEL (reference sequence). The CDR3 bases are TGTGCCAGCAGCCAAGGCGTGGCTGGCGAGCAGTACTTC. Translated, it gives CASSQGVAGEQYF.

This clonotype was seen more than once but under ten times. The chain combines TRBV30 with TRBJ1-1, with D tentatively TRBD1 (6 bases). The CDR3 covers 14 residues. CDR1 and CDR2 (germline): GTSNPN, SVGIG (reference sequence). The germline V and J ends were trimmed by 2 bases and 8 bases, with 18 bases remaining between them. The CDR3 region is CAWSPVGGASEAFF. The CDR3 DNA is TGTGCCTGGAGTCCCGTTGGGGGCGCATCGGAAGCTTTCTTT.

This clonotype was counted a few times. V is TRBV20-1 and J is TRBJ1-2; TRBD1 might be the D (6 bases). The germline V and J ends were trimmed by 3 bases and 1 base, with 9 bases remaining between them. The CDR3 runs 13 residues. Germline-derived CDR1 and CDR2 are DFQATT and SNEGSKA (reference sequence). The CDR3 nucleotides are TGCAGTGCTAGTGGGGGCCGTAACTATGGCTACACCTTC. Residues: CSASGGRNYGYTF.

Regarding this clonotype: The conserved final phenylalanine or tryptophan is absent from the CDR3, which likely points to a read error. The gene calls are TRBV5-1 and TRBJ2-3, with D maybe TRBD1 (6 bases). The germline gives CDR1 SGHRS, CDR2 YFSETQ. Trimming shortened V by 3 bases and J by 0 bases, and 8 bases separated the two germline ends. CDR3 length equals 14 residues. The CDR3 DNA sequence: TGCGCCAGCAGCTACAGGGACAGCACAGATACGCAGTATGTT. As protein: CASSYRDSTDTQYV.

The V call is TRBV12-3 or TRBV12-4, the J call TRBJ1-6; D perhaps matches TRBD1 (5 bases). Trimming cost V 3 bases and J 4 bases, with 10 bases left between them. The CDR3 contains 15 residues. CDR3 nucleotide sequence: TGTGCCAGCAGTTTCTTTGGGGGATATAATTCACCCCTCCACTTT. It translates to CASSFFGGYNSPLHF.

The V gene is TRBV25-1, the J gene TRBJ2-3; the D is unclear. V lost 4 bases to trimming and J lost 4 bases, with 18 bases between them. This CDR3 is built from 16 residues. Germline V lookup: CDR1 MGHDK, CDR2 SYGVNS. The CDR3 region has the DNA TGTGCCAGCAGTGGGGTGAACACCCAGATGGCAGATACGCAGTATTTT. Translated, it gives CASSGVNTQMADTQYF. The complete variable domain, with remaining parts taken from reference TRBV25-1 and TRBJ2-3, reads EADIYQTPRYLVIGTGKKITLECSQTMGHDKMYWYQQDPGMELHLIHYSYGVNSTEKGDLSSESTVSRIRTEHFPLTLESARPSHTSQYLCASSGVNTQMADTQYFGPGTRLTVL.

The rearrangement uses TRBV7-2 and TRBJ2-1; TRBD2 agrees at 13 bases. The germline gives CDR1 SGHTA, CDR2 FQGNSA. The CDR3 covers 17 residues. V lost 4 bases and J lost 13; bases outside the gene matches: 16. CDR3 coding DNA: TGTGCCAGCAGCTCAGAGAACTCTGGACTAGCGGGGGAGACCCAGTTCTTC. Encoded protein: CASSSENSGLAGETQFF. Complete variable domain (other parts from reference TRBV7-2 and TRBJ2-1): GAGVSQSPSNKVTEKGKDVELRCDPISGHTALYWYRQSLGQGLEFLIYFQGNSAPDKSGLPSDRFSAERTGGSVSTLTIQRTQQEDSAVYLCASSSENSGLAGETQFFGPGTRLTVL.